A single sample is the source of the 6 T cell receptor beta chains below, sequenced in a study of radiotherapy plus CTLA-4 blockade in lung cancer. Assay: immunoSEQ multiplex PCR; the TCRdb copy retains only in-frame clones and omits some. The sample carries under 95,000 clones, more than 60% recorded once. The sequenced sample was peripheral blood, obtained from a patient treated with radiotherapy plus ipilimumab. The receptors were sampled from a human donor with non-small cell lung cancer whose response to radiotherapy plus ipilimumab could not be evaluated. Some clones in this sample may be carry-over from other donors' samples.

The chain links TRBV13 to TRBJ2-5; 8 bases are shared with TRBD2. From germline, CDR1 is PRHDT and CDR2 FYEKMQ (reference sequence). J was trimmed by 2 bases and V by 5 bases; bases with no gene match: 19. This CDR3 contains 19 residues. The DNA for the CDR3 is TGTGCCAGCAGCCACCCCAGGGAGACCGGGGGGGCGGGTCAAGAGACCCAGTACTTC. Its translation: CASSHPRETGGAGQETQYF.

The chain links TRBV6-5 to TRBJ2-2; TRBD1 is a possible D gene (6 bases). This CDR3 spans 16 amino acids. Trimming took 0 bases from V and 3 from J, leaving 11 bases between them. Per germline, CDR1 MNHEY and CDR2 SVGAGI. The CDR3 spells CASSYSDQGYTGELFF. The CDR3 DNA is TGTGCCAGCAGTTACTCGGATCAGGGGTACACCGGGGAGCTGTTTTTT.

This clone was counted once. V usage is TRBV9 and J usage is TRBJ2-1; TRBD2 agrees at 9 bases. With V trimmed by 2 bases and J by 4 bases, 4 bases remained unmatched. The CDR3 has 15 residues. Germline CDR1 reads SGDLS; CDR2 reads YYNGEE. The CDR3: CASSVAAGGYNEQFF. For the CDR3, the DNA is TGTGCCAGCAGCGTGGCAGCGGGGGGTTACAATGAGCAGTTCTTC.

The V gene is TRBV7-9, the J gene TRBJ2-3, with 11 bases that match TRBD2. The CDR3 has 14 amino acids. V trimming: 8 bases; J trimming: 6 bases; junction bases outside the gene matches: 7. CDR1 and CDR2 (germline): SEHNR, FQNEAQ (reference sequence). This chain's CDR3 is CASGGTSGGDTQYF. DNA for the CDR3: TGTGCCAGCGGGGGTACTAGCGGGGGTGATACGCAGTATTTT. The variable domain in full, with the rest retrieved from reference TRBV7-9 and TRBJ2-3, is DTGVSQNPRHKITKRGQNVTFRCDPISEHNRLYWYRQTLGQGPEFLTYFQNEAQLEKSRLLSDRFSAERPKGSFSTLEIQRTEQGDSAMYLCASGGTSGGDTQYFGPGTRLTVL.

This clone has a handful of counts. Within the sample, other DNA sequences also encode this same CDR3. The chain carries TRBV6-5 and TRBJ2-1; TRBD2 matches 14 bases. CDR1 MNHEY and CDR2 SVGAGI come from the germline V gene. The V and J ends lost 5 bases and 4 bases, in that order; junction bases with no gene match: 1. The CDR3 is made up of 15 amino acids. CDR3 bases: TGTGCCAGCAGTCGGACTAGCGGGGGGTACAATGAGCAGTTCTTC. It is translated as CASSRTSGGYNEQFF.

The V call is TRBV6-5, the J call TRBJ2-7; 8 positions agree with TRBD2. This CDR3 region has 14 residues. Trimming took 5 bases from V and 5 from J; bases not matched to a gene: 8. The germline V gene encodes CDR1 MNHEY and CDR2 SVGAGI. CDR3 loop: CASSQRGGLNEQYF. The CDR3 DNA follows: TGTGCCAGCAGTCAACGGGGGGGTCTGAACGAGCAGTACTTC.